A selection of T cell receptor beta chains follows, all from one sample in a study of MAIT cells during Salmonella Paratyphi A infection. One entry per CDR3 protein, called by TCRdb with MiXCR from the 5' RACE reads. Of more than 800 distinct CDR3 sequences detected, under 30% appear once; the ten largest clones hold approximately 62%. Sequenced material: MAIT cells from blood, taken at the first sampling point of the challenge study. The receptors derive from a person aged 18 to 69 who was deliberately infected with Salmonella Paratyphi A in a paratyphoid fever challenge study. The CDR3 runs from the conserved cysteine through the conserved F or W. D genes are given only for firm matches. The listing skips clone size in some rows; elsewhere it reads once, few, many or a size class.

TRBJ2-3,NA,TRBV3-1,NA,CASSQVYGDLPDTQYF,TGTGCCAGCAGCCAAGTCTACGGGGACCTCCCAGATACGCAGTATTTT
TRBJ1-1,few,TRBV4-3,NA,CASSRTLEGPSTEAFF,TGCGCCAGCAGCCGGACCCTTGAGGGTCCGAGCACTGAAGCTTTCTTT
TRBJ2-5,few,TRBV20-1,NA,CSARGGGGGETQYF,TGCAGTGCTAGAGGAGGGGGAGGGGGGGAGACCCAGTACTTC
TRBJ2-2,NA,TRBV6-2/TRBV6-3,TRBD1,CAASPGTGDTGELFF,TGTGCCGCCTCACCAGGGACAGGGGACACCGGGGAGCTGTTTTTT
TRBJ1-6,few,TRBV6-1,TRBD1,CASSEDPGGNSPLHF,TGTGCCAGCAGTGAAGACCCAGGGGGAAATTCACCCCTCCACTTT
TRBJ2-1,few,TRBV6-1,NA,CASSEEGGRGGLQQFF,TGTGCCAGCAGTGAAGAGGGGGGTAGGGGCGGGCTCCAGCAGTTCTTC
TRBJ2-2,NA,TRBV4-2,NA,CASSQTSGELFF,TGTGCCAGCAGCCAGACTAGCGGGGAGCTGTTTTTT
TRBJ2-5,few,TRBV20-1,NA,CSASRRGFQETQYF,TGCAGTGCCAGTCGTCGCGGCTTCCAAGAGACCCAGTACTTC
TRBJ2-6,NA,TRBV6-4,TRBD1,CASSAGTGGSGANVLTF,TGTGCCAGCAGTGCCGGGACAGGGGGCTCTGGGGCCAACGTCCTGACTTTC
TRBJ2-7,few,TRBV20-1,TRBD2,CSARALAGDSYEQYF,TGCAGTGCTAGGGCTCTAGCGGGGGATTCCTACGAGCAGTACTTC